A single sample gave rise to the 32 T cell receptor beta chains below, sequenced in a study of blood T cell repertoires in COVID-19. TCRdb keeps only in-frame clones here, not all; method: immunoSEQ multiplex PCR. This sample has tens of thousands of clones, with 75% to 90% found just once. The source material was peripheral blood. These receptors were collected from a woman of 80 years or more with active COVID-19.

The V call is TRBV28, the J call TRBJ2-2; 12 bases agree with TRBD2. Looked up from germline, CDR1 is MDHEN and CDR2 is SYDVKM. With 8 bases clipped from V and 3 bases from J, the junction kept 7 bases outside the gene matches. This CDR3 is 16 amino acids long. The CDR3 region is CASASLAGGYTGELFF. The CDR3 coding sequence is TGTGCCAGCGCTAGCCTAGCGGGAGGGTACACCGGGGAGCTGTTTTTT.

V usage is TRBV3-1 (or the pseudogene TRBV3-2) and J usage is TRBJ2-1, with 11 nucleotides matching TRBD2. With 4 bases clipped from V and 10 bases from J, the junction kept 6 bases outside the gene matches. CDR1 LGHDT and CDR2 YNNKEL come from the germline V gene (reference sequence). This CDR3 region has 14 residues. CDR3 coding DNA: TGTGCCAGCAGCCCGGGACTAGCGGTATTAGAGCAGTTCTTC. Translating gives CASSPGLAVLEQFF.

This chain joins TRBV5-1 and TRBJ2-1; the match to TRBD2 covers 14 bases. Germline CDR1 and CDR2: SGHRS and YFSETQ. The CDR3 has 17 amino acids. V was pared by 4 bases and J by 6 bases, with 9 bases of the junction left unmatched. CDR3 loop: CASSRRLAGGPGNEQFF. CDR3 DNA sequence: TGCGCCAGCAGCCGCCGACTAGCGGGAGGGCCTGGCAATGAGCAGTTCTTC.

This CDR3 is CASSQEAGSAEAFF. In nucleotides, the CDR3 is TGCGCCAGCAGCCAAGAGGCGGGGAGCGCTGAAGCTTTCTTT. The chain joins TRBV4-3 to TRBJ1-1; no firm D call. The V end was cut by 0 bases, the J end by 6 bases, with 11 bases between. CDR3 length: 14 amino acids. Germline loops: CDR1 LGHNA, CDR2 YSLEER.

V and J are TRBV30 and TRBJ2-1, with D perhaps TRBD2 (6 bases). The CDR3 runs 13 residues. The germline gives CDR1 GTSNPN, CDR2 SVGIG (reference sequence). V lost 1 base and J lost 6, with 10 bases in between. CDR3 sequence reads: CAWSGGAVNEQFF. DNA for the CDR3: TGTGCCTGGAGTGGCGGGGCCGTCAATGAGCAGTTCTTC.

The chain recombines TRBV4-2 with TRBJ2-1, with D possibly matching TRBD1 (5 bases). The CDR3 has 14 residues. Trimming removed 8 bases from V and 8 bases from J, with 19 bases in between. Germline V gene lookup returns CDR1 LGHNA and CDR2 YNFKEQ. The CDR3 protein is CASARERGPYEQFF. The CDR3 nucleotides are TGTGCCAGCGCAAGGGAAAGGGGTCCCTATGAGCAGTTCTTC.

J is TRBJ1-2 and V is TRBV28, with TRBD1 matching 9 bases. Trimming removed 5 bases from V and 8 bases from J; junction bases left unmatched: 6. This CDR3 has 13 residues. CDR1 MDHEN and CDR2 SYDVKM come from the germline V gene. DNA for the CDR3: TGTGCCAGCAGTCCCCGGACAGGGGAAGGCTACACCTTC. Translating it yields CASSPRTGEGYTF.

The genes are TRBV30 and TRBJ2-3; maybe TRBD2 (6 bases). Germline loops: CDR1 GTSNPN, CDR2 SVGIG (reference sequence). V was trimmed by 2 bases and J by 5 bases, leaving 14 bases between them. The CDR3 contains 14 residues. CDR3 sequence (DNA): TGTGCCTGGAGTTCTCCGGGACTTAAAGATACGCAGTATTTT. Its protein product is CAWSSPGLKDTQYF.

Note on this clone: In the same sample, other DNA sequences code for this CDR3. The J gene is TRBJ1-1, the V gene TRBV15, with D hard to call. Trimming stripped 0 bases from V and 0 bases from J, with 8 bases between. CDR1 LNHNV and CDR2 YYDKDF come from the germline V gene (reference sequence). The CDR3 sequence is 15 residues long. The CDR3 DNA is TGTGCCACCAGCAGAGATCGGGGTGTGAACACTGAAGCTTTCTTT. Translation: CATSRDRGVNTEAFF.

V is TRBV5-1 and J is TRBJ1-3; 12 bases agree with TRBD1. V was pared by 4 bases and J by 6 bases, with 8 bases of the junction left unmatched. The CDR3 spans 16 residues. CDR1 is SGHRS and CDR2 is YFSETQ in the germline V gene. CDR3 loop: CASSLSGTGGSNTIYF. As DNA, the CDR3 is TGCGCCAGCAGCCTTTCCGGGACAGGGGGCTCAAACACCATATATTTT.

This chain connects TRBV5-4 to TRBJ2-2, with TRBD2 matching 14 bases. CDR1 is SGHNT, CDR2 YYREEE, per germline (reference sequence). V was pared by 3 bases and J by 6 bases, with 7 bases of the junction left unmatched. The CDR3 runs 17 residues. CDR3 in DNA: TGTGCCAGCAGCTCCCCGGGACTAGCGGGAGCAGCCGGGGAGCTGTTTTTT. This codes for CASSSPGLAGAAGELFF.

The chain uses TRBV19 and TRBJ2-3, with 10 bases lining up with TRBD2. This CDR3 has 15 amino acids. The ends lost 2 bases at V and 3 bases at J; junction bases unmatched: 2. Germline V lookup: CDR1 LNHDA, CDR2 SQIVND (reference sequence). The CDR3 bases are TGTGCCAGTAGTATAAGTAGCGGGAGGACAGATACGCAGTATTTT. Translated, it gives CASSISSGRTDTQYF.

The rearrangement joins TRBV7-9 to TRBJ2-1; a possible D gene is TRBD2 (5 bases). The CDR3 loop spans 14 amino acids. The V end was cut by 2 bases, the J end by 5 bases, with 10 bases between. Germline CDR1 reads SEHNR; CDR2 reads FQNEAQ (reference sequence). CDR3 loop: CASSLTATNNEQFF. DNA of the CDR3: TGTGCCAGCAGCTTAACAGCGACTAACAATGAGCAGTTCTTC.

CDR3 nucleotides: TGTGCCAGCAGCCAAGTTGGACTAGCGGGAGCAGATACGCAGTATTTT. It codes for CASSQVGLAGADTQYF. The genes are TRBV4-2 and TRBJ2-3; 13 nucleotides line up with TRBD2. This CDR3 region has 16 residues. Germline CDR1 LGHNA, CDR2 YNFKEQ. The ends lost 1 base at V and 4 bases at J; junction bases unmatched: 2.

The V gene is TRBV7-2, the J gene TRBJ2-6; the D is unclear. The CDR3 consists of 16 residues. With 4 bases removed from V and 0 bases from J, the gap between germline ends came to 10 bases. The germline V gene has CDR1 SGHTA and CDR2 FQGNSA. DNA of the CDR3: TGTGCCAGCAGCTCAATACAAGACTCTGGGGCCAACGTCCTGACTTTC. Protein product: CASSSIQDSGANVLTF.

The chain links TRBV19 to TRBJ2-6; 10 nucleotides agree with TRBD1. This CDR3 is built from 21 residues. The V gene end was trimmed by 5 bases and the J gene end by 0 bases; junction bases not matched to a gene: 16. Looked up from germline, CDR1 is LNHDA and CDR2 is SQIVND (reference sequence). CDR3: CASSRRPGTGAGRSGANVLTF. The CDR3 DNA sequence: TGTGCCAGTAGTCGACGTCCCGGGACAGGGGCGGGGCGCTCTGGGGCCAACGTCCTGACTTTC.

The CDR3 DNA sequence: TGTGCCAGCAGCACCGCGGAAGACGGACGGGGCTACGAGCAGTACTTC. Translating it yields CASSTAEDGRGYEQYF. The chain carries TRBV9 and TRBJ2-7; tentative D call: TRBD2 (5 bases). With 4 bases removed from V and 3 bases from J, the gap between germline ends came to 20 bases. The CDR3 length is 16 residues. Germline V gene sequence: CDR1 SGDLS, CDR2 YYNGEE.

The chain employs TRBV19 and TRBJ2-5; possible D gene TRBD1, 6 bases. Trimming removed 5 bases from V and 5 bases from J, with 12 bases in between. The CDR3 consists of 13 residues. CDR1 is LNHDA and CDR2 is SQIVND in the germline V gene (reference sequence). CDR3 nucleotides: TGTGCCAGTAGTTCAGGGGTGTGGGAGACCCAGTACTTC. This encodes CASSSGVWETQYF.

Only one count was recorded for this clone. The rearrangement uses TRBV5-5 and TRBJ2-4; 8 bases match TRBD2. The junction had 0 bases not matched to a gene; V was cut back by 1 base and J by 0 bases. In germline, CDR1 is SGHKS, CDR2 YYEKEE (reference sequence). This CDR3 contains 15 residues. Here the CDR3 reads CASSLLAGAKNIQYF. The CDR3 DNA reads TGTGCCAGCAGCTTGCTAGCGGGAGCCAAAAACATTCAGTACTTC. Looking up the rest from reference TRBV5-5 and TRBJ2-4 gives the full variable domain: DAGVTQSPTHLIKTRGQQVTLRCSPISGHKSVSWYQQVLGQGPQFIFQYYEKEERGRGNFPDRFSARQFPNYSSELNVNALLLGDSALYLCASSLLAGAKNIQYFGAGTRLSVL.

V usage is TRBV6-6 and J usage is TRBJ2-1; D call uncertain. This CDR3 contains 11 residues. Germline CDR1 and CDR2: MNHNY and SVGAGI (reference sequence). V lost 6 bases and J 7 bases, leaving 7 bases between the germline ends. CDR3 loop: CASRSRNEQFF. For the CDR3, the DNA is TGTGCCAGCAGATCTAGGAATGAGCAGTTCTTC.

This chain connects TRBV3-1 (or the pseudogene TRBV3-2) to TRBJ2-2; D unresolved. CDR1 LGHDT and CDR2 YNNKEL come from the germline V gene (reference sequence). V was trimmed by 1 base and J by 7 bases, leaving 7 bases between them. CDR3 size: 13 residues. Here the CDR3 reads CASSQGRVGELFF. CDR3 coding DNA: TGTGCCAGCAGCCAAGGTCGGGTCGGGGAGCTGTTTTTT.

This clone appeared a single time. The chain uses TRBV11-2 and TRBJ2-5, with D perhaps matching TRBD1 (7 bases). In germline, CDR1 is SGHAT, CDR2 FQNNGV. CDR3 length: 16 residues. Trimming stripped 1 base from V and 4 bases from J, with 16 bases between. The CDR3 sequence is CASSLVRETGIETQYF. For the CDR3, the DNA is TGTGCCAGCAGCTTAGTACGGGAGACAGGGATAGAGACCCAGTACTTC.

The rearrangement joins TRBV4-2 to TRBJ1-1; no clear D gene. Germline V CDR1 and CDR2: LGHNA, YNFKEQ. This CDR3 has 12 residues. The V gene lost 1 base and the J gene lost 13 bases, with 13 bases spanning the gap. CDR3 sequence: CASSQGGQMGFF. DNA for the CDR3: TGTGCCAGCAGCCAAGGAGGCCAAATGGGTTTCTTT.

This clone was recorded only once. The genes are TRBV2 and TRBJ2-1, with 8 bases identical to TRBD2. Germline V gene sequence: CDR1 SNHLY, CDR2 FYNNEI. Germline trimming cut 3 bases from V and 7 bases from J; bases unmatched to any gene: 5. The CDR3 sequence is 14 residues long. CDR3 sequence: CASSDSGTVNEQFF. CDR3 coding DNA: TGTGCCAGCAGTGATAGCGGGACTGTTAATGAGCAGTTCTTC.

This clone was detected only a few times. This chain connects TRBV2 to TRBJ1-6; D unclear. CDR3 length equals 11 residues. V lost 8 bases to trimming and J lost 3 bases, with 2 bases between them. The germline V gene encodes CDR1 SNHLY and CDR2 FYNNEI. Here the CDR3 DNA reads TGTGCCAGCCTCTATAATTCACCCCTCCACTTT. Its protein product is CASLYNSPLHF.

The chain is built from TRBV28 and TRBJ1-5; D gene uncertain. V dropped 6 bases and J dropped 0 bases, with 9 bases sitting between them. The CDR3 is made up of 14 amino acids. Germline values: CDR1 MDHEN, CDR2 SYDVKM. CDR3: CASRWQYSNQPQHF. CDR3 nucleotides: TGTGCCAGCAGGTGGCAGTATAGCAATCAGCCCCAGCATTTT.

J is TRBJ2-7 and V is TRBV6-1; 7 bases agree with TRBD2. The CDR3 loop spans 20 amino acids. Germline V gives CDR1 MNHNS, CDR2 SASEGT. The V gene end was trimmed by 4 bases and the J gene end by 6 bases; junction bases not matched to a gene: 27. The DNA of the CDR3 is TGTGCCAGCAGTGGGCCCCGGGGGGTCCTAAAACCGAACATAAGAGGCGAGCAGTACTTC. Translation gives CASSGPRGVLKPNIRGEQYF.

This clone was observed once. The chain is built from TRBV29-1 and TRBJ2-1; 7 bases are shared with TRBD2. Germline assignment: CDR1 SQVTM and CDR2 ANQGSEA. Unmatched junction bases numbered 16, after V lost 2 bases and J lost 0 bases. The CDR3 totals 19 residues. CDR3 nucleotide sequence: TGCAGCGTTGAACCCTCCGGGACTAACCTTCCCAGCTCCTACAATGAGCAGTTCTTC. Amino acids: CSVEPSGTNLPSSYNEQFF.

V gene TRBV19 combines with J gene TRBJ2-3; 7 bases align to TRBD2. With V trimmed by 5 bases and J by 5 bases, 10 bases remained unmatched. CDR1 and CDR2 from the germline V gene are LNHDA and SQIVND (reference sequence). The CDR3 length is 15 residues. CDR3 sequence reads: CASSPRSSGRDTQYF. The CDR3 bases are TGTGCCAGTAGTCCCCGAAGTAGCGGGCGAGATACGCAGTATTTT.

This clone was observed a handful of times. CDR3 DNA: TGCAGCGTTGCACGGGACTCCTACAATGAGCAGTTCTTC. Its translation: CSVARDSYNEQFF. The chain links TRBV29-1 to TRBJ2-1; possible D gene TRBD2, 5 bases. This CDR3 contains 13 residues. Per the germline V gene, CDR1 is SQVTM and CDR2 is ANQGSEA. Trimming left V 4 bases short and J 0 bases short, with 7 bases between.

CDR3 sequence: CASSLQGRNEKLFF. For the CDR3, the DNA is TGTGCCAGCAGTTTACAGGGGAGGAATGAAAAACTGTTTTTT. J is TRBJ1-4 and V is TRBV2, with 7 nucleotides matching TRBD1. After removal of 5 bases from V and 5 bases from J, the junction contained 5 bases not matched to a gene. This CDR3 is 14 amino acids long. Germline CDR1 and CDR2: SNHLY and FYNNEI.

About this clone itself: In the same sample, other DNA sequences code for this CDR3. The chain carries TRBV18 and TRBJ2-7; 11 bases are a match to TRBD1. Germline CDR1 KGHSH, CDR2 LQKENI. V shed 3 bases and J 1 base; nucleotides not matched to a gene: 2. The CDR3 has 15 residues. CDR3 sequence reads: CASSPGQGGSYEQYF. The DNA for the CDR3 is TGTGCCAGCTCACCGGGACAGGGGGGATCCTACGAGCAGTACTTC.